This T cell receptor beta chain was identified in a study of blood T cell repertoires in COVID-19. For the study at large: The United States, Italy and Spain were the sources of the acute and convalescent COVID-19 samples.

Per the authors' pipeline: Nucleated cell number was recorded as an estimate derived from reference gene primer amplification. Generated by immunoSEQ multiplex PCR, the TCRdb table keeps only in-frame clones and is missing some. V and J calls and clone size are as listed in that table; D and trimming were resolved from the DNA. The sample yields hundreds of thousands of clones, 92% seen once. Followed over time, Seattle patients had been enrolled while infection was active. Trimming removed 0 bases from V and 2 bases from J, with 7 bases in between. Germline V gene data show CDR1 as MNHEY and CDR2 as SVGAGI. The CDR3 is 14 amino acids.

Sequencing was carried out using peripheral blood. V usage is TRBV6-5 and J usage is TRBJ1-2; D is undetermined. This receptor was obtained from a man aged 55-75 years with COVID-19, enrolled during active disease. CDR3 coding DNA: TGTGCCAGCAGTTACTCGCCGGGAAACTATGGCTACACCTTC. It translates to CASSYSPGNYGYTF.